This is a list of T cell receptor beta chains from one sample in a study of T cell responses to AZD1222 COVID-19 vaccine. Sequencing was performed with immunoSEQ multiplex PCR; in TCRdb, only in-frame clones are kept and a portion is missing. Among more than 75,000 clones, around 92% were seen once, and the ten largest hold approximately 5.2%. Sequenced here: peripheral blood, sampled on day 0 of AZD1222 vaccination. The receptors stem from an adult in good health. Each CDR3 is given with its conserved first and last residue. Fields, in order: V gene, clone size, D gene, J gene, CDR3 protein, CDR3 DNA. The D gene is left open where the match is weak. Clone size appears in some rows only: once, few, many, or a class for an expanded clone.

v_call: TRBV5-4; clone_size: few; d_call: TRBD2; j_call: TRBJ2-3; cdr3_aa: CASSLGLAGGTDTQYF; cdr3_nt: TGTGCCAGCAGCTTGGGACTAGCGGGAGGCACAGATACGCAGTATTTT
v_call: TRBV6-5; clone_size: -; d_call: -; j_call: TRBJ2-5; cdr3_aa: CAGGWSETQYF; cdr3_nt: TGTGCCGGTGGCTGGTCAGAGACCCAGTACTTC
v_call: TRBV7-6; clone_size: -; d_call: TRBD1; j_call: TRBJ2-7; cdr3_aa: CASSYRQGIGDEQYF; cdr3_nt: TGTGCCAGCAGCTATAGACAGGGAATAGGCGACGAGCAGTACTTC
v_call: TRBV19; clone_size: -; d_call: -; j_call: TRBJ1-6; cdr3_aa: CASSIGTGGINSPLHF; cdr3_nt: TGTGCCAGTAGTATCGGCACAGGCGGAATAAATTCACCCCTCCACTTT
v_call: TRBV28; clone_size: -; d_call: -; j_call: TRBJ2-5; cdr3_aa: CASSFGGLGETQYF; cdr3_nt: TGTGCCAGCAGTTTCGGCGGGTTAGGGGAGACCCAGTACTTC
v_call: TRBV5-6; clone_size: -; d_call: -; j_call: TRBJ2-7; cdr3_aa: CASSPGQDEQYF; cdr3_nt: TGTGCCAGCAGCCCGGGACAAGACGAGCAGTACTTC
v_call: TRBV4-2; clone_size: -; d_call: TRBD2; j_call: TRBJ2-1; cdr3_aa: CASSRALAGSSYNEQFF; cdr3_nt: TGTGCCAGCAGCCGCGCTCTAGCGGGGAGCTCCTACAATGAGCAGTTCTTC
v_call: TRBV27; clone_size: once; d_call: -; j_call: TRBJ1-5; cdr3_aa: CASLKGGGNQPQHF; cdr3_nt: TGTGCCAGCCTTAAGGGGGGAGGGAATCAGCCCCAGCATTTT
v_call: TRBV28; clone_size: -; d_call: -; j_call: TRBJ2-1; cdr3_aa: CASRGVEQFF; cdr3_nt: TGTGCCAGCAGAGGGGTTGAGCAGTTCTTC
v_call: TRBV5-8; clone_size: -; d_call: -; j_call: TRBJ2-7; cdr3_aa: CASSRGPSYEQYF; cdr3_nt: TGTGCCAGCAGCCGGGGACCCTCCTACGAGCAGTACTTC
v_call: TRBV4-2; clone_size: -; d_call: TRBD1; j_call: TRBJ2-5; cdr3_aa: CASSHRTGEETQYF; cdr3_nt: TGTGCCAGCAGCCATAGGACAGGAGAAGAGACCCAGTACTTC
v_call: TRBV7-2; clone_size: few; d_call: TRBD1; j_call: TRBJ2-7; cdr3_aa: CASSTRTGAGYEQYF; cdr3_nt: TGTGCCAGCAGCACCCGGACAGGGGCCGGCTACGAGCAGTACTTC
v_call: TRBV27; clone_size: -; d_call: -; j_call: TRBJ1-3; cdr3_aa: CASSLTAGAHGNTIYF; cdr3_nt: TGTGCCAGCAGTCTAACCGCGGGGGCCCATGGAAACACCATATATTTT
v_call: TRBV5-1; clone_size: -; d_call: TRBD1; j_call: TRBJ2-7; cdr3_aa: CASSLWAGGRSYEQYF; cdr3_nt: TGCGCCAGCAGCTTGTGGGCAGGGGGTCGCTCCTACGAGCAGTACTTC
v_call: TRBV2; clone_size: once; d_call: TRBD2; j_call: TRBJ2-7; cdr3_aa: CASKSGRSYEQYF; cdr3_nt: TGTGCCAGCAAGAGCGGGAGGTCCTACGAGCAGTACTTC
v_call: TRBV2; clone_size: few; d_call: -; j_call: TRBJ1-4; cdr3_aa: CASSEGQGRLEKLFF; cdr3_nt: TGTGCCAGCAGTGAAGGGCAGGGGCGACTTGAAAAACTGTTTTTT
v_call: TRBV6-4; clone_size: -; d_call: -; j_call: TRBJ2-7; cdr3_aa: CASSEDAESSYEQYF; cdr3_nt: TGTGCCAGCAGTGAAGACGCGGAAAGCTCCTACGAGCAGTACTTC
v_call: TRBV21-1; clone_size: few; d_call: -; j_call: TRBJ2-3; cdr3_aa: CASSKVVHPDTQYF; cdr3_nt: TGTGCCAGCAGCAAAGTTGTCCATCCAGATACGCAGTATTTT
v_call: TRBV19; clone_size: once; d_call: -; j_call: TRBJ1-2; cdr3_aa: CASRRGAGADNYGYTF; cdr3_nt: TGTGCCAGTAGGAGGGGCGCGGGGGCGGATAACTATGGCTACACCTTC
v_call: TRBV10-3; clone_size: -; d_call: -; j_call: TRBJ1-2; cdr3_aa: CAISENTAYGYTF; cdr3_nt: TGTGCCATCAGTGAAAATACAGCCTATGGCTACACCTTC
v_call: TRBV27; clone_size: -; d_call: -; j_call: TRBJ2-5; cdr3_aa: CASSGAMGRETQYF; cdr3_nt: TGTGCCAGCAGCGGGGCGATGGGGCGAGAGACCCAGTACTTC
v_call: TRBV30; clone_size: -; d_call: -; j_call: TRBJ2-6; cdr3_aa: CAWSQSSGANVLTF; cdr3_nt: TGTGCCTGGAGTCAGAGCTCTGGGGCCAACGTCCTGACTTTC
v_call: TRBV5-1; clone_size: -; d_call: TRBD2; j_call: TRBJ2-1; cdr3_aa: CASSLDRPGTSRNNEQFF; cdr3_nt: TGCGCCAGCAGCTTGGACAGGCCCGGGACTAGCAGAAACAATGAGCAGTTCTTC